This T cell receptor beta chain was identified during a study of long-term antiretroviral therapy in people with HIV. The CDR3 has 11 amino acids. Per germline, CDR1 MNHNS and CDR2 SASEGT. V was clipped by 7 bases and J by 4 bases, with 5 bases between them. With survey level as its setting, the immunoSEQ assay was v3.0. The protocol was immunoSEQ multiplex PCR, while the TCRdb copy is restricted to in-frame clones and leaves out a portion. Of tens of thousands of clones listed, roughly 87% were seen once; the top ten hold 0.9% to 1.2%. The sample was unsorted PBMCs, taken 2 years after starting antiretroviral therapy. This rearrangement joins TRBV6-1 to TRBJ2-1; D is undetermined. The source of this sequence is a man between 45 and 60 years old with HIV. CDR3 sequence (DNA): TGTGCCAGCACCGAATACAATGAGCAGTTCTTC. This translates into CASTEYNEQFF.